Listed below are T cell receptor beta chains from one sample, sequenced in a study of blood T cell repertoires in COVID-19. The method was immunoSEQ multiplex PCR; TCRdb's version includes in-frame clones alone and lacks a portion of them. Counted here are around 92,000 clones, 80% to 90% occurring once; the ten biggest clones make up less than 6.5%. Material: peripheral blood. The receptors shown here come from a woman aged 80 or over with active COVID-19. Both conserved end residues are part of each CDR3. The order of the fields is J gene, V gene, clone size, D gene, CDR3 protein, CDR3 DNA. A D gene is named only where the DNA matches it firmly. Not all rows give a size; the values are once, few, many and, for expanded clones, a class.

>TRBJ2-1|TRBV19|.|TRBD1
CASSIWTGDMNEQFF
TGTGCCAGTAGTATTTGGACAGGGGATATGAATGAGCAGTTCTTC
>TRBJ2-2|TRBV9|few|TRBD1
CASSVAQGAGELFF
TGTGCCAGCAGCGTAGCCCAGGGGGCCGGGGAGCTGTTTTTT
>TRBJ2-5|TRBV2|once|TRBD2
CASNAGVETQYF
TGTGCCAGCAACGCGGGAGTCGAGACCCAGTACTTC
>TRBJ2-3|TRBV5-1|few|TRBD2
CASSFTLAGGLSTDTQYF
TGCGCCAGCAGCTTCACCCTAGCGGGAGGGCTGAGCACAGATACGCAGTATTTT
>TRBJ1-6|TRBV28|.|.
CASSRTEDNSPLHF
TGTGCCAGCAGTCGGACAGAAGATAATTCACCCCTCCACTTT
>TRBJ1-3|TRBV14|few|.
CASSQVKPSGNTIYF
TGTGCCAGCAGCCAAGTTAAGCCCTCTGGAAACACCATATATTTT
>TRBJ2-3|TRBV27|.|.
CASSTFGWRGLTDTQYF
TGTGCCAGCAGCACTTTTGGATGGCGGGGGCTCACAGATACGCAGTATTTT
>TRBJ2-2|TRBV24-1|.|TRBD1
CATGFAGGATGELFF
TGTGCCACCGGATTTGCAGGGGGCGCGACCGGGGAGCTGTTTTTT
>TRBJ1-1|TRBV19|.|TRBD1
CASSRQGAEEAFF
TGTGCCAGTAGTCGACAGGGGGCTGAAGAAGCTTTCTTT
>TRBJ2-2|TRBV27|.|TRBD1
CASRATGLNTGELFF
TGTGCCAGCAGGGCGACAGGGTTGAACACCGGGGAGCTGTTTTTT
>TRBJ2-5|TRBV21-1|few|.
CASSTRRTGRGETQYF
TGTGCCAGCAGCACCCGCCGGACAGGGCGGGGAGAGACCCAGTACTTC
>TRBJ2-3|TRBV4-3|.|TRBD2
CASSRGGGLAGTDTQYF
TGCGCCAGCAGCCGAGGCGGAGGACTAGCGGGGACAGATACGCAGTATTTT
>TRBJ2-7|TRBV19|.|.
CASSRFQGGEQYF
TGTGCCAGTAGTAGGTTTCAGGGTGGCGAGCAGTACTTC
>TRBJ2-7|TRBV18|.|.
CASSPLPLSSEQYF
TGTGCCAGCTCACCACTACCCCTTTCGAGTGAGCAGTACTTC
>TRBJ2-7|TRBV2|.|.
CASTPGRVYEQYF
TGTGCCAGCACCCCGGGAAGGGTATACGAGCAGTACTTC
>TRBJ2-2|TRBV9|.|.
CASSVVATGELFF
TGTGCCAGCAGCGTCGTAGCGACCGGGGAGCTGTTTTTT
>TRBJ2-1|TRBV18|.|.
CASSPRQSSYNEQFF
TGTGCCAGCTCACCAAGACAGAGCTCCTACAATGAGCAGTTCTTC
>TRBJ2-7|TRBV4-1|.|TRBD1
CASSPGQGPAYEQYF
TGCGCCAGCAGCCCGGGACAGGGGCCCGCCTACGAGCAGTACTTC
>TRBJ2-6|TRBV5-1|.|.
CASSLTTSGANVLTF
TGCGCCAGCAGCTTGACTACCTCTGGGGCCAACGTCCTGACTTTC
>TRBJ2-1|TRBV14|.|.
CASSPLGGMYEQFF
TGTGCCAGCAGCCCCCTTGGAGGGATGTATGAGCAGTTCTTC
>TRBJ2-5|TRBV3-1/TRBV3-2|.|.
CASSQAGKTQYF
TGTGCCAGCAGCCAAGCGGGGAAGACCCAGTACTTC
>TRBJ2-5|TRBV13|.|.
CASSLSLSRGETQYF
TGTGCCAGCAGCTTAAGCCTATCACGGGGAGAGACCCAGTACTTC
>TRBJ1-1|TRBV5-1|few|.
CASSRGSNTEAFF
TGCGCCAGCAGCCGGGGGTCGAACACTGAAGCTTTCTTT
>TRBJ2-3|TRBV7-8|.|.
CASSLVARGADTQYF
TGTGCCAGCAGCTTAGTAGCCAGGGGGGCAGATACGCAGTATTTT
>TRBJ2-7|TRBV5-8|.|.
CASSLFGGESYEQYF
TGTGCCAGCAGCTTGTTCGGGGGTGAGTCCTACGAGCAGTACTTC
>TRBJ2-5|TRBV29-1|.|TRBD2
CSVTGAGGETQYF
TGCAGCGTGACGGGGGCGGGAGGAGAGACCCAGTACTTC
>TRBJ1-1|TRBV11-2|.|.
CASSPGYTNTEAFF
TGTGCCAGCAGCCCAGGGTATACGAACACTGAAGCTTTCTTT
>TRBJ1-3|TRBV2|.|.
CASTETGSGNTIYF
TGTGCCAGCACCGAGACAGGCTCTGGAAACACCATATATTTT
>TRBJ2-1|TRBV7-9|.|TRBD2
CASSSRGGRGLNEQFF
TGTGCCAGCAGCTCGCGGGGCGGGAGAGGGCTCAATGAGCAGTTCTTC
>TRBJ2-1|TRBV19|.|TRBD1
CASSITGTGSYNEQFF
TGTGCCAGTAGTATAACAGGGACAGGGTCCTACAATGAGCAGTTCTTC
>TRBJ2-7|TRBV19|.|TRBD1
CASSIEGTGTYEQYF
TGTGCCAGTAGTATAGAGGGGACAGGGACCTACGAGCAGTACTTC
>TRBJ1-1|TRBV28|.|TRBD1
CASTIQGKDPEAFF
TGTGCCAGCACTATACAGGGGAAGGATCCTGAAGCTTTCTTT
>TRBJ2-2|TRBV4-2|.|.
CASSPGTVLRELFF
TGTGCCAGCAGCCCCGGGACTGTACTAAGGGAGCTGTTTTTT
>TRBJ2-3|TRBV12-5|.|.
CASREGTADTQYF
TGTGCTAGCCGCGAGGGAACAGCAGATACGCAGTATTTT
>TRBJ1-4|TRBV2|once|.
CASSPPIEKLFF
TGTGCCAGCTCGCCCCCTATCGAAAAACTGTTTTTT
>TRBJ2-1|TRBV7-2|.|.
CASSLRRIQRYNEQFF
TGTGCCAGCAGCTTAAGGCGGATTCAGAGGTACAATGAGCAGTTCTTC
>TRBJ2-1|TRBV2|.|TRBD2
CASSVGLAMGNEQFF
TGTGCCAGCAGTGTTGGACTAGCGATGGGGAATGAGCAGTTCTTC
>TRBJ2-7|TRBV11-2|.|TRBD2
CASSLMPLAGVEQYF
TGTGCCAGCAGCTTAATGCCCCTAGCGGGAGTCGAGCAGTACTTC
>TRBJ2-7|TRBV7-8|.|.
CASSFSGLPGDSYEQYF
TGTGCCAGCAGCTTCTCAGGACTTCCTGGCGACTCCTACGAGCAGTACTTC
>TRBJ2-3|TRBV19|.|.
CASTSTDTQYF
TGTGCCAGTACAAGCACAGATACGCAGTATTTT
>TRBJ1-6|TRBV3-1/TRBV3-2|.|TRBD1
CASSQGDRVSPLHF
TGTGCCAGCAGCCAAGGGGACAGGGTTTCACCCCTCCACTTT
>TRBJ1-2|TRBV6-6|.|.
CASSYSSGHNYGYTF
TGTGCCAGCAGTTACTCGAGTGGGCATAACTATGGCTACACCTTC
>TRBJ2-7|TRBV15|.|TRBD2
CATSISPGLADYEQYF
TGTGCCACCAGCATCTCTCCGGGACTAGCTGACTACGAGCAGTACTTC
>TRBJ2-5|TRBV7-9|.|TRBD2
CASSTSRLADYQETQYF
TGTGCCAGCAGCACGAGCCGACTAGCGGATTACCAAGAGACCCAGTACTTC
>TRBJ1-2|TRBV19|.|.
CASSRTGYGYTF
TGTGCCAGTAGTCGAACCGGCTATGGCTACACCTTC
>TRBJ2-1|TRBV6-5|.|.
CASSRGDTSGDEQFF
TGTGCCAGCAGTAGGGGTGACACGTCTGGGGATGAGCAGTTCTTC
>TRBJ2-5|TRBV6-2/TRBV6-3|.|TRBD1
CASSYSGRGLWETQYF
TGTGCCAGCAGTTACTCGGGAAGGGGGCTGTGGGAGACCCAGTACTTC
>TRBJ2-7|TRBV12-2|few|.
CASRPFSRPIYEQYF
TGTGCAAGTCGCCCCTTTAGCCGCCCGATCTACGAGCAGTACTTC
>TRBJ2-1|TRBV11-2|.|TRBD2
CASSLVRTSGKGNEQFF
TGTGCCAGCAGCTTAGTTAGAACTAGCGGGAAAGGAAATGAGCAGTTCTTC
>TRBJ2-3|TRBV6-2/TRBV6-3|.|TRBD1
CASSYLTGTGGSTDTQYF
TGTGCCAGCAGTTACCTCACCGGGACAGGGGGATCAACAGATACGCAGTATTTT
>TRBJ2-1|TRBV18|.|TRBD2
CASSLPGLAGDNEQFF
TGTGCCAGCTCACTCCCGGGACTAGCGGGAGACAATGAGCAGTTCTTC